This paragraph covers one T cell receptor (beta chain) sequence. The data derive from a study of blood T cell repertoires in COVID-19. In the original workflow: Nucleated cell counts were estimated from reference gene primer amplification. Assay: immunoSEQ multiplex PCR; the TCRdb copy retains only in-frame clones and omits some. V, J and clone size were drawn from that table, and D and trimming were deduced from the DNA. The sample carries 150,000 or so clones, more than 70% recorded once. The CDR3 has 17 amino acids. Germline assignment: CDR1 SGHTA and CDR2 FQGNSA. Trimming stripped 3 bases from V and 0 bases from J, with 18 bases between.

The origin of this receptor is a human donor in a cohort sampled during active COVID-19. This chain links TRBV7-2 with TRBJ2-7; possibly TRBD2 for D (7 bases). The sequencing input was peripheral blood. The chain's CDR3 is CASSFRAAGGASYEQYF. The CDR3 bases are TGTGCCAGCAGCTTTCGGGCCGCTGGGGGGGCCTCCTACGAGCAGTACTTC. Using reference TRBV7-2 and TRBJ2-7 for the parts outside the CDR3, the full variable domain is GAGVSQSPSNKVTEKGKDVELRCDPISGHTALYWYRQSLGQGLEFLIYFQGNSAPDKSGLPSDRFSAERTGGSVSTLTIQRTQQEDSAVYLCASSFRAAGGASYEQYFGPGTRLTVT.